The next 18 T cell receptor beta chains were all read from a single sample in a study of CXCR3-negative and CXCR3-positive naive CD8 T cells. Libraries were UMI-labeled 5' RACE TRB cDNA. From the 5' RACE reads, TCRdb lists one entry per CDR3 protein and no DNA. The sample holds some 39,000 distinct CDR3 sequences. Sample: naive CXCR3- CD8+ T cells from blood. Subset here: CD45RO-CCR7+CD27+CD95- naive CD8+ T cells lacking CXCR3 (TNR3-). The source of these receptors is a human donor in good health. Some clones in this sample may be carry-over from other donors' samples.

The CDR3 reads CASSLGQTETQYF. The chain recombines TRBV5-4 with TRBJ2-5. The CDR3 spans 13 residues. Germline V CDR1 and CDR2: SGHNT, YYREEE (reference sequence).

This clonotype is labeled medium-sized based on frequency. This chain's CDR3 is CSVEDLSSYEQYF. The rearrangement uses TRBV29-1 and TRBJ2-7. There are 13 residues in the CDR3. CDR1 SQVTM and CDR2 ANQGSEA come from the germline V gene.

The chain is built from TRBV29-1 and TRBJ2-2. The CDR3 sequence is 11 residues long. Per the germline V gene, CDR1 is SQVTM and CDR2 is ANQGSEA. The CDR3 spells CSVVDTGELFF.

The chain recombines TRBV27 with TRBJ2-1; the TCRdb D gene call, TRBD2, has no DNA to confirm it. The germline V gene encodes CDR1 MNHEY and CDR2 SMNVEV (reference sequence). The CDR3 spans 16 residues. The chain's CDR3 is CASSWEAGGSYNEQFF.

The rearrangement joins TRBV4-2 to TRBJ2-1; there is no DNA to check the TCRdb D call of TRBD1. Germline lookup yields CDR1 LGHNA and CDR2 YNFKEQ. The CDR3 is 14 amino acids. The CDR3 sequence: CASSQGGAYNEQFF.

The CDR3 here is CASSPGLAGPTGELFF. The rearrangement links TRBV13 to TRBJ2-2; TCRdb gives TRBD2 as the D gene, but with no DNA this cannot be confirmed. This CDR3 is built from 16 residues. The germline gives CDR1 PRHDT, CDR2 FYEKMQ (reference sequence).

The gene calls are TRBV7-9 and TRBJ1-1. The germline V gene has CDR1 SEHNR and CDR2 FQNEAQ (reference sequence). CDR3 length: 15 residues. The CDR3: CASSFLGDGRTEAFF. Variable domain in full (rest from reference TRBV7-9 and TRBJ1-1): DTGVSQNPRHKITKRGQNVTFRCDPISEHNRLYWYRQTLGQGPEFLTYFQNEAQLEKSRLLSDRFSAERPKGSFSTLEIQRTEQGDSAMYLCASSFLGDGRTEAFFGQGTRLTVV.

This sequence joins TRBV29-1 and TRBJ2-1; the TCRdb D gene call, TRBD2, has no DNA to confirm it. This CDR3 has 14 amino acids. Per the germline V gene, CDR1 is SQVTM and CDR2 is ANQGSEA. CDR3 loop: CSPLLAGGNNEQFF.

The gene calls are TRBV27 and TRBJ2-5; the TRBD2 assignment by TCRdb is unverifiable without DNA. The V gene's germline CDR1 is MNHEY and CDR2 SMNVEV (reference sequence). This CDR3 comprises 13 residues. The CDR3 loop reads CASSFGGEETQYF.

This chain links TRBV10-3 with TRBJ2-7; TCRdb's assignment of TRBD1 cannot be checked, as there is no DNA. Germline lookup yields CDR1 ENHRY and CDR2 SYGVKD. The CDR3 is 16 residues long. The CDR3 is CAISRTGGPVAVEQYF.

This chain links TRBV20-1 with TRBJ2-2. The CDR3 sequence is 11 residues long. Germline V gene lookup returns CDR1 DFQATT and CDR2 SNEGSKA (reference sequence). This chain's CDR3 is CSARQFGELFF.

The chain carries TRBV4-1 and TRBJ2-7; TCRdb's D call of TRBD1 is untestable without DNA. The CDR3 spans 15 residues. From germline, CDR1 is MGHRA and CDR2 YSYEKL. CDR3 amino acids: CASSQGQGAFYEQYF.

The chain joins TRBV12-3 or TRBV12-4 to TRBJ1-1. CDR3 size: 12 residues. This CDR3 reads CASSRGHTEAFF.

Here the CDR3 reads CASSLGDSYEQYF. J is TRBJ2-7 and V is TRBV7-9; there is no DNA to check the TCRdb D call of TRBD1. The CDR3 is 13 residues long. Germline V gives CDR1 SEHNR, CDR2 FQNEAQ (reference sequence).

This chain uses TRBV20-1 with TRBJ1-1. Germline loops: CDR1 DFQATT, CDR2 SNEGSKA (reference sequence). This CDR3 spans 14 amino acids. CDR3 protein: CSARSLQLGTEAFF.

The gene calls are TRBV12-3 or TRBV12-4 and TRBJ2-7. The CDR3 is 12 amino acids. Here the CDR3 reads CASSFSGYEQYF.

The rearrangement links TRBV11-2 to TRBJ2-4; TCRdb selects TRBD1, and the lack of DNA leaves this call unchecked. This CDR3 is 16 amino acids long. Germline V gene sequence: CDR1 SGHAT, CDR2 FQNNGV. The CDR3 loop reads CASSGGGAWAKNIQYF. The entire variable domain, with the rest obtained from reference TRBV11-2 and TRBJ2-4, is as follows: EAGVAQSPRYKIIEKRQSVAFWCNPISGHATLYWYQQILGQGPKLLIQFQNNGVVDDSQLPKDRFSAERLKGVDSTLKIQPAKLEDSAVYLCASSGGGAWAKNIQYFGAGTRLSVL.

V gene TRBV29-1 combines with J gene TRBJ2-3; lacking DNA, the TRBD1 call made by TCRdb goes unchecked. The CDR3 extends over 11 amino acids. Germline CDR1 reads SQVTM; CDR2 reads ANQGSEA. CDR3 protein: CSVTRDGAQYF.